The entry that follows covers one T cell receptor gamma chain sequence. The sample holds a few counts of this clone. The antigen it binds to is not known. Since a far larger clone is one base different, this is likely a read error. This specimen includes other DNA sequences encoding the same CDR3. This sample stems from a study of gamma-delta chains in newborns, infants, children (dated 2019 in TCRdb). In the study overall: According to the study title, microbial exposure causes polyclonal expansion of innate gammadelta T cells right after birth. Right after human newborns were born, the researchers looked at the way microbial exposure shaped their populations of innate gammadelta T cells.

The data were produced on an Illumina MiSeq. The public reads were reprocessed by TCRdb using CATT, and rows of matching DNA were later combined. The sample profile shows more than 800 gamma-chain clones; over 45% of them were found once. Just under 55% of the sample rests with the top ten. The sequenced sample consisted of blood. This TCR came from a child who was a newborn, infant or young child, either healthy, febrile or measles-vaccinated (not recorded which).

The bases are TGTGCCTTGTGGGAGGAGCAAGAGTTGGGCAAAAAAATCAAGGTATTT. It is translated as CALWEEQELGKKIKVF. This sequence uses TRGV9 and TRGJP. The J gene, missing from TCRdb, was assigned here through DNA to germline matching. After removal of 2 bases from V and 3 bases from J, the junction retains 1 base not matched to a gene. There are 16 amino acids in the CDR3, from cysteine to phenylalanine inclusive. Only the CDR3 region is kept as DNA, spanning 48 bases read in frame from base 1. CDR1 and CDR2 are drawn from the germline V gene (reference sequence): GITISATS, ISYDGTV.